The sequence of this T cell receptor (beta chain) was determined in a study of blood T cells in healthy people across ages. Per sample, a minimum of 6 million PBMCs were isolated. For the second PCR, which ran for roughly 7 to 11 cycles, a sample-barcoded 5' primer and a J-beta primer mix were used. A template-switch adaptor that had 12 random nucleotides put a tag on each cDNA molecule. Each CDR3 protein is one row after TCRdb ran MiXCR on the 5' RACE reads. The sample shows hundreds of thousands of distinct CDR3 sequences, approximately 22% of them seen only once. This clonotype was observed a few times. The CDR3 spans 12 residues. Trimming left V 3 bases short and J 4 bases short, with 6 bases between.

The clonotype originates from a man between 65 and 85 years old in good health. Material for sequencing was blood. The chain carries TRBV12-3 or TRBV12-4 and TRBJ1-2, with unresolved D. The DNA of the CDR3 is TGTGCCAGCAGTTTTGGGTTCTATGGCTACACCTTC. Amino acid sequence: CASSFGFYGYTF.